These T cell receptor beta chains were read from a single sample in a study of blood T cells in healthy people across ages. MiXCR was run by TCRdb on the 5' RACE reads, yielding one entry per CDR3 protein. The table includes 1.5 million to 2 million distinct CDR3 sequences, roughly 30% detected once. Sequencing was performed on blood. The receptors originated from a woman aged 25 to 45 in good health. Both conserved end residues are trimmed from each CDR3. Clone size is stated in some rows and not others, as once, few, many or a class when expanded.

>TRBJ2-5|TRBV7-9|-
ASSLLQGEETQY
>TRBJ2-3|TRBV15|many
ATSRPSGSTDTQY
>TRBJ2-1|TRBV20-1|-
SARDLGGNNEQF
>TRBJ2-5|TRBV4-2|-
ANSQADRVVQTQY
>TRBJ2-3|TRBV10-2|-
ASSELVRGTTTDTQY
>-|TRBV14|few
TSSQERQIGEQY
>TRBJ2-4|TRBV27|few
ASSLGQGANIQY
>TRBJ1-2|TRBV28|-
ASSRGQRGPYGYT
>TRBJ2-5|TRBV4-2|-
ASSQGPSSETQY
>TRBJ2-5|TRBV29-1|many
SVERDRVNTQY
>TRBJ1-1|TRBV12-5|-
ASGFFRRQVEGTEAF
>TRBJ2-1|TRBV29-1|-
SVGGLASGQF
>TRBJ2-7|TRBV6-6|many
ASSYSSVRAPYEQY
>TRBJ2-7|TRBV5-4|-
ASSPGGGRNYEQY
>TRBJ1-1|TRBV3-1|-
ASSQGPPNPGRAF
>TRBJ2-1|TRBV7-3|few
ASSLKPSSYNEQF
>TRBJ2-3|TRBV10-3|few
AISERGLSDTQY
>TRBJ2-3|TRBV18|-
ASSPQRQGSDTQY
>-|TRBV21-1|-
ASSKALEGLPNEQY
>TRBJ2-5|TRBV7-8|-
ASNLAGQGAGEQY
>TRBJ1-6|TRBV10-3|-
AISESTAHLNSPLH
>TRBJ1-4|TRBV5-1|few
ASSKTGTSGEKLF
>TRBJ2-7|TRBV7-2|-
ASSLPGLAGEIEQY
>TRBJ2-7|TRBV28|-
AVDSQSYEQY
>TRBJ2-7|TRBV20-1|-
SAAGGALAGEQY
>TRBJ1-2|TRBV4-1|-
ASSPVQGRAGYT
>TRBJ2-7|TRBV11-2|many
ASSLGHTYEQY
>TRBJ2-7|TRBV9|-
ASGAGGGAYEQY
>TRBJ2-1|TRBV20-1|once
SARDGTSGMSEQF
>TRBJ2-5|TRBV5-1|many
ASSSRGTGTGLRETQY
>TRBJ2-1|TRBV6-2/TRBV6-3|-
ASSPPGLTEQF
>TRBJ2-3|TRBV5-1|few
ASSLALGLAGGDTQY
>TRBJ2-6|TRBV6-5|-
ASRLDRRPSGANVLT
>TRBJ1-2|TRBV2|-
ASRARTGGYT
>TRBJ2-7|TRBV7-8|-
ASSWRGLNNEQY